The 4 T cell receptor beta chains below all came from one sample that was sequenced in a study of cytomegalovirus exposure and HLA in healthy donors. 60 Vbeta and 13 Jbeta primers were used in PCR. Profiling relied on immunoSEQ multiplex PCR, and the TCRdb table lists in-frame clones only, not all of them. The table lists 150,000 to 200,000 clones, around four fifths of them singletons. The sequencing input was PBMCs. These receptor sequences come from a man younger than 45 in good health and CMV-seronegative.

This clone has a single count. This chain links TRBV11-1 with TRBJ1-2; 8 nucleotides line up with TRBD1. The germline V gene encodes CDR1 SGHAT and CDR2 FQDESV (reference sequence). With 4 bases clipped from V and 5 bases from J, the junction kept 15 bases outside the gene matches. CDR3 length: 17 amino acids. In DNA, the CDR3 is TGTGCCAGCAGCTCACAGGGGGTTCTCTCTTCGTGGTATGGCTACACCTTC. Translating gives CASSSQGVLSSWYGYTF.

The CDR3 sequence: CASSLGADSANTGELFF. For the CDR3, the DNA is TGCGCCAGCAGCTTGGGCGCTGACAGCGCGAACACCGGGGAGCTGTTTTTT. The rearrangement joins TRBV5-1 to TRBJ2-2; TRBD1 is a possible D gene (5 bases). Trimming pared 0 bases from V and 0 bases from J, leaving 12 bases between. The germline V gene has CDR1 SGHRS and CDR2 YFSETQ. The CDR3 extends over 17 amino acids.

The chain recombines TRBV4-1 with TRBJ2-3; 8 bases match TRBD2. Germline V CDR1 and CDR2: MGHRA, YSYEKL. V was clipped by 5 bases and J by 4 bases; unmatched bases: 11. The CDR3 has 16 amino acids. The CDR3: CASSNRLALVADTQYF. Written as DNA, the CDR3 is TGCGCCAGCAGCAACCGACTAGCGCTAGTCGCAGATACGCAGTATTTT.

The chain links TRBV2 to TRBJ1-1, with unresolved D. Germline CDR1 is SNHLY and CDR2 is FYNNEI. The CDR3 runs to 16 residues. V gave up 1 base and J gave up 3 bases, with 15 bases separating them. The CDR3 DNA reads as TGTGCCAGCAGTGAAGTGGAGAAACGGTGGGACACTGAAGCTTTCTTT. Its protein is CASSEVEKRWDTEAFF.